This T cell receptor beta chain was obtained from a study of cytomegalovirus exposure and HLA in healthy donors. V lost 3 bases and J 1 base, leaving 8 bases between the germline ends. Germline V gives CDR1 MNHNS, CDR2 SASEGT. This CDR3 contains 14 residues. Vbeta (60) and Jbeta (13) primers were used in the PCR. TCRdb keeps only in-frame clones here, not all; method: immunoSEQ multiplex PCR. The table includes around 270,000 clones, 80% detected once. The gene calls are TRBV6-1 and TRBJ2-3; no clear D. Sequencing was performed on PBMCs. The receptor was derived from a girl aged 2-15 years in good health and CMV-seronegative. Here the CDR3 reads CASSDVSGTDTQYF. The DNA for the CDR3 is TGTGCCAGCAGTGATGTTTCCGGCACAGATACGCAGTATTTT.